This T cell receptor (beta chain) appears in the sequencing data of a study of blood T cell repertoires in COVID-19. Looking at the study overall: Acute and convalescent COVID-19 specimens originated in the United States, Italy and Spain.

Profiled with immunoSEQ multiplex PCR; TCRdb holds only in-frame clones, not every one. This sample has roughly 130,000 clones, with around 84% found just once. The CDR3 consists of 16 residues. The V end lost 4 bases, the J end lost 2 bases, and 16 bases lay between the germline ends. In germline, CDR1 is SGHNT, CDR2 YYREEE (reference sequence). This clonotype was obtained from a woman between 25 and 40 years old who had recovered from COVID-19. The chain carries TRBV5-4 and TRBJ2-1; tentatively, D is TRBD2 (6 bases). Sequencing was carried out using PBMCs or T cells enriched from blood (not recorded which). The DNA of the CDR3 is TGTGCCAGCAGCACTAGTGGAGGGAAACCCTACAATGAGCAGTTCTTC. This gives the protein CASSTSGGKPYNEQFF.